This TCR beta chain was observed in a study of blood T cells in healthy people across ages (dated by TCRdb to 2013 to 2016). Regarding the research as a whole: In model experiments, template switching captured about one uniquely barcoded TCR beta cDNA molecule for every two T cells. To track age-related changes in TCR beta repertoire diversity, the study relied on deep sequencing normalized with unique cDNA molecular identifiers. The donors were split into four age groups: young (average roughly 15 years), middle-aged (39), aged (more than 60) and long-lived (approximately 80). To avoid experimental bias, donors of different ages were spread randomly across the sequencing lanes. Using the same blood draw, the study looked at two additional independent replicas of 1 million unique cDNA reads for two donors, one aged 18 to 30 and the other aged 80 or older. Points the paper makes about the study in general: As age increased, observed TCR beta diversity per million T cells dropped in a roughly linear way, and a significant reduction was already evident by age 40. Total diversity estimates from one million sequenced T cells were considered lower bounds and underestimates. The long-lived group showed more naive CD4+ T cells, fewer expanded clones and increased TCR diversity than the aged group, suggesting age selection. Because profiling used bulk unsorted PBMCs, naive and antigen-experienced compartments could not be compared conclusively. Because donor CMV infection status was unknown, age-related changes in expanded clonotypes were potentially confounded. There was a strong correlation between observed TCR beta diversity and the percentage of naive T cells measured by flow cytometry.

The donors were around 39 Caucasian individuals from Russia, aged roughly 6 to 100 years, who were systemically healthy. Approximately 9 milliliters of peripheral blood were collected from each donor into EDTA-treated Vacutainer tubes. Ficoll-Paque density-gradient centrifugation was used to isolate PBMCs, with at least 6 million per sample. Trizol reagent was used to extract total RNA from the PBMCs, yielding at least 5 micrograms per sample. For every donor, flow cytometry on a PBMC aliquot measured the percentage of naive CD45RAhigh/CD27high T cells. Libraries came from 5' RACE. The sequencer was an Illumina HiSeq 2500. The second PCR ran for about 6 to 12 cycles and used a J-beta primer mix along with a sample-barcoded 5' primer. A template-switch 5' adaptor carrying 12 random nucleotides introduced a unique molecular identifier onto each TCR beta cDNA molecule. At least 2.5 million CDR3-containing paired-end reads were obtained from each sample. The Mint cDNA synthesis kit, primed by a TRBC-specific oligonucleotide, was used to synthesize first-strand cDNA from all RNA. After uracil-DNA glycosylase treatment, a first 18-cycle PCR used universal primers M1SS and BC2_uni_R on all cDNA. The authors processed their data as follows. For normalization, 1 million high-quality reads, each with a distinct molecular identifier, were randomly selected from each sample. Reads sharing molecular identifiers were discarded rather than binned into consensus sequences. MiTCR, set to a Q25 quality threshold and the strictest error-elimination algorithm, was used for CDR3 identification, clonotype clustering and error correction. A nonparametric unseen species model with Euler transformation was used to estimate a lower bound on total TCR beta diversity. TCRdb passed the public sequencing reads through fastp at Q25 and MiXCR, retaining productive beta sequences. Duplicate CDR3 protein sequences are folded into a single record with the most common DNA and genes. The V and J calls follow TCRdb's processing rather than the paper's. This sample gives roughly 2 million distinct CDR3 sequences in total; 49% of them show up just once. 2.1% of the sample is taken by the ten largest.

Including cysteine and phenylalanine, the CDR3 has 13 amino acids. Of the read, only the CDR3 DNA is kept; its 39 bases are in frame from base 1. Compared with germline, V lacks 7 bases and J lacks 9 bases; bases without a gene match: 9. Via the germline V gene, CDR1 is SQVTM and CDR2 ANQGSEA. Only a few counts were recorded for this clonotype. Which antigen it targets is not known. No clone much larger than this one lies a single base away; base qualities are absent. In this chain, TRBV29-1 is recombined with TRBJ2-1, with 10 middle bases fitting TRBD1. Sequences were obtained from blood. The source is a woman between 35 and 50 years old in good health. CDR3 region: CSALTGGMGEQFF. The bases read TGCAGCGCCCTGACAGGGGGCATGGGTGAGCAGTTCTTC.